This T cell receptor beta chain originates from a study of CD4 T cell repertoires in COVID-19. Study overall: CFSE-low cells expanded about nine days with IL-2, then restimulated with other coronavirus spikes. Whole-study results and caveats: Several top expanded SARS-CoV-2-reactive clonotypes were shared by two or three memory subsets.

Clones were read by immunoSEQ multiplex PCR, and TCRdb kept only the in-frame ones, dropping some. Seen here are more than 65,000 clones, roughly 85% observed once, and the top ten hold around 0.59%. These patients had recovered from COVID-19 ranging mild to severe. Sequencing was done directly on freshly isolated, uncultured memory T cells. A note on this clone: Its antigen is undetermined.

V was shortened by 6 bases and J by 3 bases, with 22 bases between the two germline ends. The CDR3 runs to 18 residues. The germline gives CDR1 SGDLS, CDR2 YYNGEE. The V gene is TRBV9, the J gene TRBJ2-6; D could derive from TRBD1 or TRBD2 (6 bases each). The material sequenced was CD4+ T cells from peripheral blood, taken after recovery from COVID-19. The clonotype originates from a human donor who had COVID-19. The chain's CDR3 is CASTRSGIGGSGANVLTF. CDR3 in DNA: TGTGCCAGCACCCGGAGTGGTATCGGGGGCAGTGGGGCCAACGTCCTGACTTTC.